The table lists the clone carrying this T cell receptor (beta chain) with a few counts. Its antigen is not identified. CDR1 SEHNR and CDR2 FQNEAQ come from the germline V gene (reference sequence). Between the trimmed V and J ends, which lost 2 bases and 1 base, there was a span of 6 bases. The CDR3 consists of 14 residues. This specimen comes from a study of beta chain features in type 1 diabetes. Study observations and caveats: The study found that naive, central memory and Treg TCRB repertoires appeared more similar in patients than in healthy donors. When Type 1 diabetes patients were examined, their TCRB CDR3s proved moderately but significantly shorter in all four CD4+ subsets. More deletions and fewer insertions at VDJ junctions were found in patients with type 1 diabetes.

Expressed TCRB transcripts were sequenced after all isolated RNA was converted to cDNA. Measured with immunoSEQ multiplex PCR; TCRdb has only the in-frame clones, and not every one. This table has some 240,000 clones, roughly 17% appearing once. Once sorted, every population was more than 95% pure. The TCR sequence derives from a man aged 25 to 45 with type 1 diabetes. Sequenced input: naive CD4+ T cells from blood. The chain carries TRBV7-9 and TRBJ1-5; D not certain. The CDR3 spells CASSLSASNQPQHF. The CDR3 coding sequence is TGTGCCAGCAGCTTATCGGCAAGCAATCAGCCCCAGCATTTT.